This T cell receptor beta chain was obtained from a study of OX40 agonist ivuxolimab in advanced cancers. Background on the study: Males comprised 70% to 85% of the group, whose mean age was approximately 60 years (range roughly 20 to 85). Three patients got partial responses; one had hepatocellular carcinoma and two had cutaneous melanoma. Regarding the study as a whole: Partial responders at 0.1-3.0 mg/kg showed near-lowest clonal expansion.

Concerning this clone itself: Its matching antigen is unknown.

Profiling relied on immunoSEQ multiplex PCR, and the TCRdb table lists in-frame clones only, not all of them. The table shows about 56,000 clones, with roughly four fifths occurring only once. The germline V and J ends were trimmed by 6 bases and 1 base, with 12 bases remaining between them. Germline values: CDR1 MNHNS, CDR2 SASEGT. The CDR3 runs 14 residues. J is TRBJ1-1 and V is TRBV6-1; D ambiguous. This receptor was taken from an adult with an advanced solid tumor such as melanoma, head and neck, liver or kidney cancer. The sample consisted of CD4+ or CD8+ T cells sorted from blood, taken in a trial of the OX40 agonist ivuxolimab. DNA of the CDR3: TGTGCCAGCAGACTCTCTGGGGAGAACACTGAAGCTTTCTTT. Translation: CASRLSGENTEAFF.